This TCR beta chain was recovered during a study of T cells in Graves' hyperthyroidism and ophthalmopathy. Diagnoses used clinical symptoms, serum thyroxine and TRAb, thyroid ultrasound and orbital computed tomography. Overall study findings and caveats: Blood also showed most of the thyroid clonotypes that were expanded above 0.001.

V lost 1 base, J lost 2 bases, and 6 bases lay in between. Germline loops: CDR1 SGDLS, CDR2 YYNGEE. The CDR3 runs 13 residues. Amplified TCR beta CDR3 regions came from RNA transcripts. A set of HTBI primers served as the primers for a first-round RT-PCR of the TCR CDR3. MiXCR, run by TCRdb on the multiplex PCR reads, gives a single entry per CDR3 protein. The repertoire has about 400,000 distinct CDR3 sequences, more than 15% of them found once; the top ten carry about a quarter. This clonotype has a count of ten or more. The antigen is undetermined. The sequence derives from a woman aged 18 to 35 with Graves' hyperthyroidism that later progressed to Graves' ophthalmopathy. Sequenced: blood. The chain carries TRBV9 and TRBJ2-5, with D hard to call. This CDR3 reads CASSVHPQETQYF. The CDR3 DNA reads as TGTGCCAGCAGCGTACACCCACAAGAGACCCAGTACTTC.